A selection of T cell receptor beta chains follows, all from one sample in a study of CD8+ T cells in alopecia areata. The repertoire was sequenced with immunoSEQ multiplex PCR; TCRdb's copy has only in-frame clones and lacks some. There are 150,000 or so clones in the sample; roughly 44% occur only once, and about 6.8% lies in the top ten. The sequencing sample was made of CD4+ T cells sorted from blood. These TCRs come from a human donor with alopecia areata. Each CDR3 is given with its conserved first and last residue. D genes are given only for firm matches. For some rows the clone size is stated as once, few or many, or as a class when expanded; others skip it.

CASAIKYEQYF	TGTGCCAGTGCAATCAAATACGAGCAGTACTTC	-	TRBV28	TRBJ2-7	-
CASSPRQGSTYEQYF	TGTGCCAGCTCACCCAGACAGGGGTCAACCTACGAGCAGTACTTC	TRBD1	TRBV18	TRBJ2-7	-
CASSPPGETQYF	TGTGCCAGCTCACCACCGGGGGAGACCCAGTACTTC	-	TRBV18	TRBJ2-5	few
CASSLDQRAGGGYTF	TGCGCCAGCAGCTTGGACCAACGGGCAGGAGGGGGCTACACCTTC	-	TRBV5-1	TRBJ1-2	few
CASREAGRENNEQFF	TGCGCCAGCAGGGAAGCCGGGCGGGAAAACAATGAGCAGTTCTTC	-	TRBV5-1	TRBJ2-1	few
CATSRVLTGRREQFF	TGTGCCACCAGCAGAGTTTTGACGGGACGGCGTGAGCAGTTCTTC	-	TRBV15	TRBJ2-1	-
CSVQPLGDRGYGYTF	TGCAGCGTCCAACCCCTGGGGGACAGAGGCTATGGCTACACCTTC	TRBD1	TRBV29-1	TRBJ1-2	-
CSVRRQGANEKLFF	TGCAGCGTTCGGCGACAGGGCGCTAATGAAAAACTGTTTTTT	TRBD1	TRBV29-1	TRBJ1-4	once
CSASWAGVDYEQYF	TGCAGCGCCTCTTGGGCGGGAGTGGATTACGAGCAGTACTTC	TRBD2	TRBV29-1	TRBJ2-7	few
CSVEDKGQGPF	TGCAGCGTTGAAGATAAAGGACAGGGCCCCTTC	TRBD1	TRBV29-1	TRBJ1-2	-
CASRGGAHEYF	TGTGCCAGCAGGGGAGGGGCCCATGAGTATTTT	TRBD2	TRBV28	TRBJ2-3	few
CASSLSVGTGLNTEAFF	TGTGCCAGCAGTTTATCAGTTGGGACGGGGCTGAACACTGAAGCTTTCTTT	-	TRBV27	TRBJ1-1	-
CASSLSVSTRQETQYF	TGTGCCAGCAGCTTATCCGTGTCGACCCGTCAAGAGACCCAGTACTTC	-	TRBV7-2	TRBJ2-5	-
CSVEGQGYTEAFF	TGCAGCGTTGAGGGACAGGGTTACACTGAAGCTTTCTTT	TRBD1	TRBV29-1	TRBJ1-1	-
CASSPGQGSYEQYF	TGCGCCAGCAGCCCAGGACAGGGCTCCTACGAGCAGTACTTC	TRBD1	TRBV5-1	TRBJ2-7	-
CSDLEVETQYF	TGCAGCGACTTAGAGGTGGAGACCCAGTACTTC	-	TRBV20-1	TRBJ2-5	-
CASQSSSGANVLTF	TGTGCCAGCCAAAGCAGCTCTGGGGCCAACGTCCTGACTTTC	-	TRBV10-3	TRBJ2-6	few
CSGLGQSNTEAFF	TGCAGCGGTCTGGGACAGTCGAACACTGAAGCTTTCTTT	TRBD1	TRBV29-1	TRBJ1-1	once
CASGGSGVQPQHF	TGTGCCAGCGGTGGGTCCGGGGTGCAGCCCCAGCATTTT	-	TRBV6-5	TRBJ1-5	-
CASSDQGNTEAFF	TGTGCCAGCAGTGATCAGGGGAACACTGAAGCTTTCTTT	-	TRBV2	TRBJ1-1	-
CASSPGDYYEQYF	TGTGCCAGCAGCCCCGGGGACTATTACGAGCAGTACTTC	TRBD2	TRBV28	TRBJ2-7	few
CSGITSGRAGELFF	TGCAGCGGAATTACTAGCGGGAGGGCCGGGGAGCTGTTTTTT	TRBD2	TRBV29-1	TRBJ2-2	-
CASSYRQGNYGYTF	TGTGCCAGCAGCTATAGACAGGGGAACTATGGCTACACCTTC	TRBD1	TRBV5-4	TRBJ1-2	-
CSARGESAQYF	TGCAGTGCTAGGGGAGAGAGCGCGCAGTATTTT	-	TRBV20-1	TRBJ2-3	few
CASSRFGGSGTGELFF	TGTGCCAGCAGTAGATTTGGCGGGAGTGGCACCGGGGAGCTGTTTTTT	TRBD2	TRBV28	TRBJ2-2	few
CSVQGQYTLSTDTQYF	TGCAGCGTTCAGGGTCAGTACACCCTTAGCACAGATACGCAGTATTTT	-	TRBV29-1	TRBJ2-3	-
CASSLASGTQETQYF	TGCGCCAGCAGCTTGGCTAGCGGAACCCAAGAGACCCAGTACTTC	TRBD2	TRBV5-1	TRBJ2-5	-
CASSPRDATNEKLFF	TGTGCCAGCTCACCACGGGATGCAACTAATGAAAAACTGTTTTTT	-	TRBV18	TRBJ1-4	few
CASSQALAGGGGQFF	TGTGCCAGCAGCCAAGCTCTCGCGGGAGGGGGAGGGCAGTTCTTC	TRBD2	TRBV14	TRBJ2-1	-
CAWGTGGYEQFF	TGTGCCTGGGGGACAGGGGGCTATGAGCAGTTCTTC	TRBD1	TRBV30	TRBJ2-1	few
CASSLVGGPTEAFF	TGTGCCAGCAGTTTAGTGGGTGGCCCTACTGAAGCTTTCTTT	-	TRBV27	TRBJ1-1	-
CSARQDAEAFF	TGCAGTGCTAGGCAAGACGCTGAAGCTTTCTTT	-	TRBV20-1	TRBJ1-1	-
CASSVGLTDNYGYTF	TGTGCCAGCAGCGTAGGCTTGACGGACAACTATGGCTACACCTTC	-	TRBV9	TRBJ1-2	-
CASSVLDRDTEAFF	TGTGCCAGCAGCGTTCTGGACAGGGACACTGAAGCTTTCTTT	TRBD1	TRBV11-2	TRBJ1-1	few
CASSERVFQETQYF	TGTGCCAGCAGTGAAAGGGTCTTCCAAGAGACCCAGTACTTC	-	TRBV2	TRBJ2-5	-
CSVEGNGDTQYF	TGCAGCGTTGAAGGTAACGGGGATACGCAGTATTTT	-	TRBV29-1	TRBJ2-3	-
CSVSGWGGLDYEQYF	TGCAGCGTATCTGGATGGGGGGGACTAGACTACGAGCAGTACTTC	TRBD2	TRBV29-1	TRBJ2-7	few
CASSLSTARKNIQYF	TGTGCCAGCAGTTTATCGACGGCAAGAAAAAACATTCAGTACTTC	-	TRBV27	TRBJ2-4	-
CASSAWAQETQYF	TGTGCCAGCAGCGCTTGGGCCCAGGAGACCCAGTACTTC	-	TRBV27	TRBJ2-5	few
CASSGAGTGEYEQYF	TGTGCCAGCAGTGGCGCCGGGACAGGAGAATACGAGCAGTACTTC	TRBD1	TRBV6-6	TRBJ2-7	-
CASSYLGQTKETQYF	TGTGCCAGCAGTTACCTAGGACAGACGAAAGAGACCCAGTACTTC	-	TRBV6-5	TRBJ2-5	few
CASSTGTGVEQYF	TGTGCCAGCAGCACCGGGACAGGGGTCGAGCAGTACTTC	TRBD1	TRBV9	TRBJ2-7	-
CASSVDWTMYNEQFF	TGTGCCAGCAGCGTAGACTGGACTATGTACAATGAGCAGTTCTTC	-	TRBV9	TRBJ2-1	-
CSVVGTQYEQYF	TGCAGCGTGGTCGGGACTCAGTACGAGCAGTACTTC	-	TRBV29-1	TRBJ2-7	-
CSVPGAGGNEQFF	TGCAGCGTCCCGGGCGCCGGGGGCAATGAGCAGTTCTTC	-	TRBV29-1	TRBJ2-1	few
CASRLGTGNEKLFF	TGTGCCAGCAGGCTCGGAACGGGTAATGAAAAACTGTTTTTT	-	TRBV27	TRBJ1-4	-
CASSQVDRHYEQYF	TGTGCCAGCAGCCAGGTGGACAGGCACTACGAGCAGTACTTC	TRBD1	TRBV4-2	TRBJ2-7	-
CASSPRDGAYGYTF	TGTGCCAGTAGTCCGCGAGATGGGGCTTATGGCTACACCTTC	-	TRBV19	TRBJ1-2	few
CASSLVVAENTEAFF	TGTGCCAGCAGCTTAGTCGTGGCAGAGAACACTGAAGCTTTCTTT	-	TRBV7-9	TRBJ1-1	-
CASTQTLRESFF	TGTGCCAGCACTCAGACGCTAAGAGAGTCTTTCTTT	-	TRBV6-1	TRBJ1-1	-